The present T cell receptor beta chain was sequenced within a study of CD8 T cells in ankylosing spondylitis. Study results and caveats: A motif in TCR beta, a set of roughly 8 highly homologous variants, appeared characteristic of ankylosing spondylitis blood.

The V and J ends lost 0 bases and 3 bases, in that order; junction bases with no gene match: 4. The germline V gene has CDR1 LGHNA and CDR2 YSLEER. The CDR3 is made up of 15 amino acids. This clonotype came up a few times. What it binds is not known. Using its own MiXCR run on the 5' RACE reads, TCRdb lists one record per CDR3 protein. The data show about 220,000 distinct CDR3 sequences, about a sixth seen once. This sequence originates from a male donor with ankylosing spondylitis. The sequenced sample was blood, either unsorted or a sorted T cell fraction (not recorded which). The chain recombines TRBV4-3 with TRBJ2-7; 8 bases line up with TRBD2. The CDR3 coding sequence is TGCGCCAGCAGCCAAGATAGGCTAGCGGGCTACGAGCAGTACTTC. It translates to CASSQDRLAGYEQYF.